This T cell receptor beta chain was retrieved from a study of cytomegalovirus exposure and HLA in healthy donors. V gave up 6 bases and J gave up 6 bases; unmatched junction bases: 9. Germline V gene lookup returns CDR1 MDHEN and CDR2 SYDVKM. The CDR3 runs 14 residues. A multiplex PCR was run with 60 Vbeta primers and 13 Jbeta primers. TCRdb keeps only in-frame clones here, not all; method: immunoSEQ multiplex PCR. The sample includes about 110,000 clones, about 79% of them seen just once. The V call is TRBV28, the J call TRBJ1-1; TRBD1 matches at 8 bases. This TCR derives from a woman aged 18-30 years in good health and CMV-seronegative. The sequencing input was PBMCs. The CDR3 spells CASRSRGPPPEAFF. The CDR3 region has the DNA TGTGCCAGCAGAAGCAGGGGGCCTCCTCCTGAAGCTTTCTTT.